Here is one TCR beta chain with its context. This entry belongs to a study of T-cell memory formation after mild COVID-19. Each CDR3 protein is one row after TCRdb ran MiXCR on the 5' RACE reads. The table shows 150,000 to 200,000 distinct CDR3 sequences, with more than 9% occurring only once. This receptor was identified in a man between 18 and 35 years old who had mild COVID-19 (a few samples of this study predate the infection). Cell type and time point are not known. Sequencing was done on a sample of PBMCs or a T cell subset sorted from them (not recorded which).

This CDR3 reads CASSLAPDSSYEQYF. The DNA of the CDR3 is TGCGCCAGCAGCTTGGCCCCGGACAGCTCCTACGAGCAGTACTTC. The chain has TRBV5-1 and TRBJ2-7; D might be TRBD1 (6 bases). CDR1 is SGHRS, CDR2 YFSETQ, per germline. V lost 0 bases and J lost 0, with 10 bases in between. The CDR3 spans 15 residues.